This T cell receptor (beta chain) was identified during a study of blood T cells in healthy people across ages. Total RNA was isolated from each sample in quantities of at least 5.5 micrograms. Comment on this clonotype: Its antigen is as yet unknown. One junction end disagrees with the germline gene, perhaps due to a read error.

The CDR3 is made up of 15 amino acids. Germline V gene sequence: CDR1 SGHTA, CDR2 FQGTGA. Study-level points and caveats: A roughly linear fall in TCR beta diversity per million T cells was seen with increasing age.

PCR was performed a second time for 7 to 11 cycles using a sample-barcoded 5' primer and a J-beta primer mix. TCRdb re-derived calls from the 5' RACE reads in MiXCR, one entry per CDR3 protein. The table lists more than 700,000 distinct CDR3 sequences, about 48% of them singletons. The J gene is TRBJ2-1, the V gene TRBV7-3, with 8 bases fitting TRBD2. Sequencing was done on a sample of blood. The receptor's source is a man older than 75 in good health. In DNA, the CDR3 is TGTGCCAGCAGCTTAAGTAGCGGGGTGTACAGTGAGCAGTTCTTC. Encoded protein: CASSLSSGVYSEQFF.